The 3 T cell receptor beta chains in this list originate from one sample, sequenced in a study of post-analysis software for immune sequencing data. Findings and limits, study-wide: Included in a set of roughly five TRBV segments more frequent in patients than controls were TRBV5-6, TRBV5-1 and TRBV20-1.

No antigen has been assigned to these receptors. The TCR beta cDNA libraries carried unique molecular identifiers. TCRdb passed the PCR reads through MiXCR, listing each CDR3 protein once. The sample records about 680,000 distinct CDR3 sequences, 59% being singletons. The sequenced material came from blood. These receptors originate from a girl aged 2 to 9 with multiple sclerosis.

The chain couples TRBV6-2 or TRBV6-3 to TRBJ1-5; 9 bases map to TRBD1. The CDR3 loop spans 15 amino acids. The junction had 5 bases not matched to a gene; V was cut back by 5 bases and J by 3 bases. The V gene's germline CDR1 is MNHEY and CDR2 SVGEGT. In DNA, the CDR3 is TGTGCCAGCAGTGCCGGGACAGGGCCCAATCAGCCCCAGCATTTT. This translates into CASSAGTGPNQPQHF.

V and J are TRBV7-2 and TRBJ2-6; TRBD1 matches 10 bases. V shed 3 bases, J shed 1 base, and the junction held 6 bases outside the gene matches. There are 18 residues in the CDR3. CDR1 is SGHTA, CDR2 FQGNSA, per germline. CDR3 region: CASSLWDRGFSGANVLTF. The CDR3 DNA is TGTGCCAGCAGCTTGTGGGACAGGGGTTTTTCTGGGGCCAACGTCCTGACTTTC.

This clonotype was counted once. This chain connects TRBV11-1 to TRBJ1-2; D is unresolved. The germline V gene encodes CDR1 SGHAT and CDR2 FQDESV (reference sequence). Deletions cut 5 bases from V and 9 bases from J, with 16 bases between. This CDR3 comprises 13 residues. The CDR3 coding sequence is TGTGCCAGCAGCCCTCAGGAGGGTGAGAGCTACACCTTC. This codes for CASSPQEGESYTF.